Shown below are 8 T cell receptor beta chains from a single sample sequenced in a study of T-cell memory formation after mild COVID-19. In TCRdb, the 5' RACE reads were re-called with MiXCR into one record per CDR3 protein. The table has around 200,000 distinct CDR3 sequences, roughly a tenth seen once. The specimen sequenced was PBMCs or a T cell subset sorted from them (not recorded which). The receptors were sampled from a man younger than 35 who had mild COVID-19 (a few samples of this study predate the infection). Cell type and time point are not known.

The chain recombines TRBV6-2 or TRBV6-3 with TRBJ2-7; D gene ambiguous. Germline V gives CDR1 MNHEY, CDR2 SVGEGT. The CDR3 has 14 residues. Trimming shortened V by 4 bases and J by 6 bases, and 16 bases separated the two germline ends. CDR3 DNA sequence: TGTGCCAGCAGTTCTGTTGGATTTGCGTCCGAGCAGTACTTC. This translates into CASSSVGFASEQYF.

This sequence joins TRBV5-1 and TRBJ1-1; TRBD1 is a possible D gene (5 bases). Germline CDR1 is SGHRS and CDR2 is YFSETQ. Between the trimmed V and J ends, which lost 0 bases and 8 bases, there was a span of 14 bases. This CDR3 comprises 14 residues. CDR3 sequence (DNA): TGCGCCAGCAGCTTGGGACGAGGGGACTCAGAAGCTTTCTTT. This sequence encodes CASSLGRGDSEAFF.

The DNA of the CDR3 is TGTGCCATCAGTGAGAGGGACAGTGACTATGGCTACACCTTC. Its protein product is CAISERDSDYGYTF. The chain is built from TRBV10-3 and TRBJ1-2; 7 nucleotides match TRBD1. V shed 2 bases and J 3 bases; nucleotides not matched to a gene: 3. The CDR3 length is 14 residues. Germline CDR1 ENHRY, CDR2 SYGVKD.

This chain uses TRBV6-5 with TRBJ1-5; the D is unclear. V was pared by 10 bases and J by 2 bases, with 15 bases between. Germline lookup yields CDR1 MNHEY and CDR2 SVGAGI. The CDR3 consists of 14 residues. CDR3 loop: CATYWEVGNQPQHF. For the CDR3, the DNA is TGTGCCACCTACTGGGAGGTTGGCAATCAGCCCCAGCATTTT.

This clonotype has only a few counts. V and J are TRBV4-3 and TRBJ2-3, with 8 bases that match TRBD2. The CDR3 sequence is 18 residues long. Losses at the gene ends were 0 bases for V and 1 base for J; bases not matched to a gene: 9. CDR1 LGHNA and CDR2 YSLEER come from the germline V gene. The CDR3 bases are TGCGCCAGCAGCCAAGATTGGAGCCGGGGGGGGCGCACAGATACGCAGTATTTT. It is translated as CASSQDWSRGGRTDTQYF.

The chain has TRBV6-5 and TRBJ1-6; tentatively, D is TRBD1 (6 bases). With 8 bases removed from V and 7 bases from J, the gap between germline ends came to 21 bases. Looked up from germline, CDR1 is MNHEY and CDR2 is SVGAGI. CDR3 length equals 16 residues. In DNA form, the CDR3 reads TGTGCCAGCGCCCGACGCGGGGGCGCCGGGAATTCACCCCTCCACTTT. Its translation: CASARRGGAGNSPLHF.

There are many counts of this clonotype. The chain is built from TRBV7-2 and TRBJ1-6; D is perhaps TRBD1 (5 bases). Trimming shortened V by 1 base and J by 9 bases, and 7 bases separated the two germline ends. CDR3 length: 13 amino acids. Germline CDR1 SGHTA, CDR2 FQGNSA. For the CDR3, the DNA is TGTGCCAGCAGCTTAGGGGGGTTTTCACCCCTCCACTTT. Protein sequence: CASSLGGFSPLHF.

The chain links TRBV7-2 to TRBJ1-6, with TRBD1 matching 8 bases. CDR1 and CDR2 (germline): SGHTA, FQGNSA. This CDR3 is 14 amino acids long. J was trimmed by 6 bases and V by 4 bases; bases with no gene match: 2. The CDR3 is CASSSDRGNSPLHF. The CDR3 nucleotides are TGTGCCAGCAGCTCCGACAGGGGTAATTCACCCCTCCACTTT.